This entry features one T cell receptor (beta chain) sequence. The antigen remains undetermined. Individuals having autoimmune disease history or systemic immunosuppression were not enrolled. Trimming took 1 base from V and 5 from J, leaving 5 bases between them. Germline V lookup: CDR1 SNHLY, CDR2 FYNNEI. The CDR3 has 12 residues. The data derive from a study of OX40 agonist ivuxolimab in advanced cancers. Study outcomes and limitations: In the 0.1 to 3.0 mg/kg range, CD4+ and CD8+ blood T cells had expanded clonally by week 6. Expansion of clones was among the lowest in partial responders at 0.1-3.0 mg/kg.

Generated by immunoSEQ multiplex PCR, the TCRdb table keeps only in-frame clones and is missing some. The data contain around 52,000 clones, approximately 83% of them seen just once; the ten biggest clones take up 2.5% to 3.5%. Sequencing was performed on CD4+ or CD8+ T cells sorted from blood, taken in a trial of the OX40 agonist ivuxolimab. The chain joins TRBV2 to TRBJ2-5; D is uncertain. The receptor was isolated from an adult with an advanced solid tumor such as melanoma, head and neck, liver or kidney cancer. CDR3 region: CASSEVRETQYF. Written as DNA, the CDR3 is TGTGCCAGCAGTGAAGTTCGGGAGACCCAGTACTTC.